A selection of T cell receptor beta chains follows, all from one sample in a study of cytotoxic CD8 clonotypes in ibrutinib-treated CLL. Generated by immunoSEQ multiplex PCR, the TCRdb table keeps only in-frame clones and is missing some. The sample has 30,000 to 40,000 clones; 69% are singletons. The sample consisted of PBMCs, taken before ibrutinib treatment. The receptors derive from a human donor with chronic lymphocytic leukemia. The CDR3 runs from the conserved cysteine through the conserved F or W. D genes are given only for firm matches. Clone size is shown for a subset of rows, as once, few, many or a class of expanded clone.

CDR3aa: CASSPPGTNEAFF
CDR3nt: TGTGCCAGCTCACCGCCGGGGACGAACGAAGCTTTCTTT
abundance: .
v_gene: TRBV18
j_gene: TRBJ1-1
d_gene: .

CDR3aa: CASSEGLAGALDTQYF
CDR3nt: TGCGCCAGCAGCGAAGGACTAGCGGGGGCCCTAGATACGCAGTATTTT
abundance: few
v_gene: TRBV5-1
j_gene: TRBJ2-3
d_gene: TRBD2

CDR3aa: CASSQGLGSEAFF
CDR3nt: TGTGCCAGCAGCCAGGGGCTAGGGTCTGAAGCTTTCTTT
abundance: .
v_gene: TRBV13
j_gene: TRBJ1-1
d_gene: .

CDR3aa: CASSLPPGTSGRTDTQYF
CDR3nt: TGCGCCAGCAGCCTGCCCCCCGGGACTAGCGGGAGGACAGATACGCAGTATTTT
abundance: few
v_gene: TRBV4-1
j_gene: TRBJ2-3
d_gene: TRBD2

CDR3aa: CASSPRLEVSTGELFF
CDR3nt: TGTGCCAGCTCACCACGACTTGAGGTTTCGACCGGGGAGCTGTTTTTT
abundance: .
v_gene: TRBV18
j_gene: TRBJ2-2
d_gene: .

CDR3aa: CASSRGGSLQETQYF
CDR3nt: TGTGCCAGCAGCCGAGGGGGGAGCCTACAAGAGACCCAGTACTTC
abundance: .
v_gene: TRBV5-6
j_gene: TRBJ2-5
d_gene: .

CDR3aa: CAWKGDRYEQYF
CDR3nt: TGTGCCTGGAAAGGAGACAGGTACGAGCAGTACTTC
abundance: .
v_gene: TRBV30
j_gene: TRBJ2-7
d_gene: .

CDR3aa: CASSLGAARSYGYTF
CDR3nt: TGCGCCAGCAGCTTGGGGGCAGCCCGCAGTTATGGCTACACCTTC
abundance: .
v_gene: TRBV5-1
j_gene: TRBJ1-2
d_gene: .

CDR3aa: CASSYSATNEKLFF
CDR3nt: TGTGCCAGCAGTTACTCGGCCACTAATGAAAAACTGTTTTTT
abundance: .
v_gene: TRBV6-5
j_gene: TRBJ1-4
d_gene: .

CDR3aa: CASSSAQGATDTQYF
CDR3nt: TGTGCCAGCAGTTCTGCGCAGGGGGCAACAGATACGCAGTATTTT
abundance: once
v_gene: TRBV28
j_gene: TRBJ2-3
d_gene: TRBD1

CDR3aa: CASSDRSSGELFF
CDR3nt: TGCGCCAGCAGTGATAGAAGCTCCGGGGAGCTGTTTTTT
abundance: .
v_gene: TRBV10-2
j_gene: TRBJ2-2
d_gene: .

CDR3aa: CASKPSTAVVGYTF
CDR3nt: TGTGCCAGCAAACCCAGCACGGCCGTTGTAGGCTACACCTTC
abundance: .
v_gene: TRBV6-1
j_gene: TRBJ1-2
d_gene: .

CDR3aa: CAISGSTAGTTEAYEQYF
CDR3nt: TGTGCCATCAGTGGGTCAACGGCAGGGACGACGGAAGCCTACGAGCAGTACTTC
abundance: few
v_gene: TRBV10-3
j_gene: TRBJ2-7
d_gene: .

CDR3aa: CASRATGYSYEQYF
CDR3nt: TGTGCCAGTCGAGCGACAGGGTACTCCTACGAGCAGTACTTC
abundance: few
v_gene: TRBV19
j_gene: TRBJ2-7
d_gene: TRBD1

CDR3aa: CASSERPGRGAFF
CDR3nt: TGTGCCAGTAGTGAGAGACCAGGACGGGGAGCTTTCTTT
abundance: .
v_gene: TRBV19
j_gene: TRBJ1-1
d_gene: .

CDR3aa: CASSGIDRVLNEKLFF
CDR3nt: TGTGCCAGCAGTGGGATCGACAGGGTTCTTAATGAAAAACTGTTTTTT
abundance: .
v_gene: TRBV2
j_gene: TRBJ1-4
d_gene: TRBD1

CDR3aa: CASSLGGLRETQYF
CDR3nt: TGTGCCAGCAGCTTAGGTGGCTTGAGGGAGACCCAGTACTTC
abundance: .
v_gene: TRBV7-9
j_gene: TRBJ2-5
d_gene: .

CDR3aa: CASSQTASVGYTF
CDR3nt: TGTGCCAGCAGCCAAACGGCATCAGTTGGCTACACCTTC
abundance: .
v_gene: TRBV14
j_gene: TRBJ1-2
d_gene: .

CDR3aa: CASSTAAGYTF
CDR3nt: TGTGCCAGCAGTACCGCGGCAGGCTACACCTTC
abundance: .
v_gene: TRBV6-5
j_gene: TRBJ1-2
d_gene: .

CDR3aa: CASKTFGTSSLDEQFF
CDR3nt: TGTGCCAGCAAGACCTTTGGGACTAGCAGTTTAGATGAGCAGTTCTTC
abundance: .
v_gene: TRBV2
j_gene: TRBJ2-1
d_gene: TRBD2

CDR3aa: CASSIVVGSSYNEQFF
CDR3nt: TGTGCCAGTAGTATAGTTGTGGGAAGCTCCTACAATGAGCAGTTCTTC
abundance: few
v_gene: TRBV19
j_gene: TRBJ2-1
d_gene: .

CDR3aa: CASSLEGYGYTF
CDR3nt: TGTGCCAGCAGTTTAGAAGGGTATGGCTACACCTTC
abundance: .
v_gene: TRBV28
j_gene: TRBJ1-2
d_gene: .